This entry describes one TCR beta chain. Its antigen target is currently unknown. The sample holds no much larger clone one base away, and base qualities are not on file. The sample originates from a study of T-cell reconstitution after alpha-beta-depleted transplantation in children (dated by TCRdb to the mid-2010s). About the study as a whole: Using TCR repertoire profiling, the study quantitatively followed how T-cell immune reconstitution unfolded in children after TCRalphabeta/CD19-depleted allogeneic hematopoietic cell transplantation. The research as a whole found: Apparently early alphabetaT-cell count recovery about two months after transplant reportedly relied on only several hundred rapidly expanded clones derived from non-depleted graft cells. Hyperexpanded clone frequencies declined over subsequent months; after one year, T-cell counts and TCRbeta diversity were mostly attributed to newly produced T cells. In some patients, high TCRbeta diversity at day 60 was attributed to recipient T cells and intrathymic progenitors that had survived conditioning.

Receptor libraries were prepared by PCR. Sequencing was carried out with an Illumina HiSeq 2500. TCR library preparation used molecular barcoding, with unique molecular identifiers applied to normalize quantification of the TCRbeta repertoire. Starting from the raw public reads, TCRdb applied fastp trimming at Q25, assembled clones with MiXCR and retained in-frame beta chains. Rows matching on CDR3 protein sequence are summarized as one entry with the most common DNA and genes. A total of more than 200,000 distinct CDR3 sequences appear in this sample, about 26% of them only once. The leading ten clones occupy around 2.5% of the sample. The CDR3 contains 14 residues, cysteine and phenylalanine counted. Only the CDR3 portion is preserved as DNA: 42 bases, with reading frame beginning at the first base. From the germline V gene, CDR1 is SQVTM and CDR2 is ANQGSEA. In light of the paper, this sample's treatment or condition label describes: allogeneic hematopoietic cell transplantation with graft depleted of TCRalphabeta T cells and CD19 B cells. Transplant recipients were children who received TCRalphabeta/CD19-depleted allogeneic hematopoietic cell grafts.

The clonotype was recovered from a girl between 2 and 10 years old with Fanconi anemia, due to receive a stem cell transplant. This chain joins TRBV29-1 to TRBJ1-1; 8 middle bases align to TRBD1. Material: PBMCs, obtained before TCRalphabeta/CD19-depleted stem cell transplant. The CDR3 protein is CTGGDLEAGSKAFF. The nucleotides read TGCACAGGGGGCGATTTAGAAGCAGGGAGTAAAGCTTTCTTT. When the CDR3 is completed using the reference TRBV29-1 and TRBJ1-1 genes on either side, the full variable domain is SAVISQKPSRDICQRGTSLTIQCQVDSQVTMMFWYRQQPGQSLTLIATANQGSEATYESGFVIDKFPISRPNLTFSTLTVSNMSPEDSSIYLCTGGDLEAGSKAFFGQGTRLTVV.